This T cell receptor beta chain was obtained from a study of regulatory T cells in long-lasting Graves disease. Study at large: More than 5 years of antithyroid drugs with positive TSH receptor antibodies defined persistent Graves' disease. Findings and limits, study-wide: Persistent disease showed a preference for TRBV28, TRBJ1-2 and TRBJ2-5.

Arm-PCR of CDR3 regions and iRepertoire HTBI primers were used to build TCR beta libraries. TCRdb re-analysed the multiplex PCR reads in MiXCR, keeping a single row per CDR3 protein. Among 390,000 or so distinct CDR3 sequences listed, 20% to 25% were seen once. The length of the CDR3 is 11 residues. Germline assignment: CDR1 KGHSH and CDR2 LQKENI. V was clipped by 2 bases and J by 8 bases, with 7 bases between them. This clonotype was seen once. Its matching antigen is unknown. Noted time point: persistent/refractory GD, antithyroid drugs over 5 years with positive TRAb. The TCR library was made from RNA extracted from PBMCs.

The sequencing used peripheral blood mononuclear cells (PBMCs), collected when the disease was refractory, from a patient treated with antithyroid drugs. This sequence was found in a woman aged 40-49 years with Graves disease. This chain links TRBV18 with TRBJ2-7; D perhaps matches TRBD1 (5 bases). The CDR3 loop is CASSPDRKQYF. The DNA for the CDR3 is TGTGCCAGCTCACCAGACAGAAAGCAGTACTTC. Based on the CDR3 plus reference TRBV18 and TRBJ2-7, the full variable domain is NAGVMQNPRHLVRRRGQEARLRCSPMKGHSHVYWYRQLPEEGLKFMVYLQKENIIDESGMPKERFSAEFPKEGPSILRIQQVVRGDSAAYFCASSPDRKQYFGPGTRLTVT.